One and the same sample provided the 17 T cell receptor beta chains below, sequenced in a study of PD-1 blockade in classical Hodgkin lymphoma. TCRdb keeps only in-frame clones here, not all; method: immunoSEQ multiplex PCR. The data show fewer than 100,000 clones, about 93% seen once. Noted time point: cycle 4 day 1 (C4D1), after 6 weeks of nivolumab. Every one of the patients relapsed after autologous stem cell transplantation (brentuximab vedotin exposure was variable). Sample: peripheral blood mononuclear cells (PBMCs), taken before the fourth cycle of nivolumab. Receptors were obtained from a human donor with classical Hodgkin lymphoma.

As regards this clone: A junction boundary mismatches the germline segment, possibly from a read error. This chain connects TRBV11-2 to TRBJ2-1; possible D gene TRBD2, 6 bases. This CDR3 region has 14 residues. Germline CDR1 and CDR2: SGHAT and FQNNGV. CDR3: CASSLDTSLNQQFF. CDR3 nucleotides: TGTGCCAGCAGCTTAGATACTAGCCTCAATCAGCAGTTCTTC.

This chain uses TRBV30 with TRBJ1-2; no definite D call. CDR3 length: 14 residues. The V end was cut by 5 bases, the J end by 2 bases, with 15 bases between. Germline-derived CDR1 and CDR2 are GTSNPN and SVGIG (reference sequence). CDR3 residues: CAWWSGNLNYGYTF. The CDR3 coding sequence is TGTGCCTGGTGGTCCGGGAACCTCAACTATGGCTACACCTTC.

This chain connects TRBV20-1 to TRBJ2-1, with D hard to call. Per germline, CDR1 DFQATT and CDR2 SNEGSKA (reference sequence). This CDR3 is built from 11 residues. V was trimmed by 1 base and J by 4 bases, leaving 2 bases between them. CDR3 in amino acids: CSARAYNEQFF. CDR3 DNA: TGCAGTGCTAGAGCTTACAATGAGCAGTTCTTC.

This clone showed up just once. This chain links TRBV13 with TRBJ2-1; 9 bases map to TRBD2. This CDR3 contains 15 residues. From germline, CDR1 is PRHDT and CDR2 FYEKMQ (reference sequence). The V segment lost 5 bases and the J segment 3 bases; nucleotides outside the gene matches: 5. Written as DNA, the CDR3 is TGTGCCAGCAGCCGGGAGACTAGCGGCTACAATGAGCAGTTCTTC. Protein: CASSRETSGYNEQFF.

V gene TRBV28 combines with J gene TRBJ2-5; 8 bases line up with TRBD1. CDR3 length: 16 residues. Trimming cost V 2 bases and J 4 bases; bases outside gene matches: 9. The germline V gene has CDR1 MDHEN and CDR2 SYDVKM. The CDR3 nucleotides are TGTGCCAGCAGTTTACTTGGGACAGGAGGTGGAGAGACCCAGTACTTC. Translation: CASSLLGTGGGETQYF.

The chain employs TRBV2 and TRBJ2-7; 9 nucleotides agree with TRBD1. Germline CDR1 is SNHLY and CDR2 is FYNNEI. The V gene end was trimmed by 6 bases and the J gene end by 4 bases; junction bases not matched to a gene: 10. The CDR3 has 15 amino acids. In DNA, the CDR3 is TGTGCCAGCAGGGCGCCCGAAGGGACAGGGTACGAGCAGTACTTC. Translating gives CASRAPEGTGYEQYF.

The chain links TRBV2 to TRBJ2-1, with D tentatively TRBD2 (5 bases). The CDR3 runs 13 residues. V dropped 1 base and J dropped 12 bases, with 13 bases sitting between them. CDR1 and CDR2 (germline): SNHLY, FYNNEI. CDR3 protein: CASSEVLRGPQFF. CDR3 coding DNA: TGTGCCAGCAGTGAAGTGCTAAGAGGGCCGCAGTTCTTC.

This chain connects TRBV5-1 to TRBJ1-2; D is perhaps TRBD1 (5 bases). The germline gives CDR1 SGHRS, CDR2 YFSETQ. Trimming shortened V by 3 bases and J by 5 bases, and 11 bases separated the two germline ends. The CDR3 totals 13 residues. Here the CDR3 reads CASSSSGEYGYTF. The CDR3 coding sequence is TGCGCCAGCAGCTCTTCGGGGGAGTATGGCTACACCTTC.

The J gene is TRBJ2-3, the V gene TRBV4-1, with D possibly matching TRBD1 (6 bases). The CDR3 consists of 14 residues. V lost 1 base and J 1 base, leaving 6 bases between the germline ends. Germline CDR1 MGHRA, CDR2 YSYEKL. CDR3: CASSQGTGTDTQYF. As DNA, the CDR3 is TGCGCCAGCAGCCAAGGGACAGGCACAGATACGCAGTATTTT.

The rearrangement links TRBV7-7 to TRBJ2-2; D might be TRBD1 (6 bases). CDR1 is SSHAT, CDR2 FNYEAQ, per germline (reference sequence). The CDR3 sequence is 19 residues long. Deletions cut 5 bases from V and 5 bases from J, with 27 bases between. For the CDR3, the DNA is TGTGCCAGCAGCCCAAAAATACGGACCGGGACAAGAAGGACCGGGGAGCTGTTTTTT. It translates to CASSPKIRTGTRRTGELFF.

The rearrangement joins TRBV12-5 to TRBJ1-4; 7 bases agree with TRBD1. This CDR3 is built from 17 residues. The ends lost 1 base at V and 7 bases at J; junction bases unmatched: 12. The V gene's germline CDR1 is LGHNT and CDR2 FRNRAP. The DNA of the CDR3 is TGTGCTAGTGGTTTGGCCACCCAGGGGGATCGCCTTGAAAAACTGTTTTTT. Its protein is CASGLATQGDRLEKLFF.

The rearrangement joins TRBV27 to TRBJ2-7; D is possibly TRBD1 (6 bases). Per germline, CDR1 MNHEY and CDR2 SMNVEV (reference sequence). The CDR3 is made up of 14 amino acids. V lost 2 bases to trimming and J lost 9 bases, with 17 bases between them. For the CDR3, the DNA is TGTGCCAGCAGTTTAGGGGGCAACTGGGTCCCGCAGTACTTC. Protein sequence: CASSLGGNWVPQYF.

This clone has only one observation. The chain carries TRBV7-9 and TRBJ1-3, with TRBD1 as a possible D gene (5 bases). CDR3 size: 16 residues. The V end lost 1 base, the J end lost 2 bases, and 12 bases lay between the germline ends. Per the germline V gene, CDR1 is SEHNR and CDR2 is FQNEAQ (reference sequence). In DNA form, the CDR3 reads TGTGCCAGCAGCTTAGGCGGGGGATTTGCTGGAAACACCATATATTTT. This sequence encodes CASSLGGGFAGNTIYF.

The chain has TRBV2 and TRBJ2-5; D gene unclear. V dropped 6 bases and J dropped 0 bases, with 5 bases sitting between them. Germline lookup yields CDR1 SNHLY and CDR2 FYNNEI. CDR3 length: 12 amino acids. CDR3 bases: TGTGCCAGCAGGTCGTACCAAGAGACCCAGTACTTC. Translation gives CASRSYQETQYF.

The rearrangement uses TRBV7-8 and TRBJ1-1, with 7 bases aligning to TRBD1. The CDR3 extends over 18 amino acids. Germline V gives CDR1 SGHVS, CDR2 FQNEAQ. V lost 4 bases to trimming and J lost 0 bases; unmatched junction nucleotides: 14. The CDR3 DNA reads TGTGCCAGCAGCTGGCCACGGGACAGCGACCGTTTGAACACTGAAGCTTTCTTT. This encodes CASSWPRDSDRLNTEAFF. The whole variable domain, filled in from reference TRBV7-8 and TRBJ1-1, reads GAGVSQSPRYKVAKRGQDVALRCDPISGHVSLFWYQQALGQGPEFLTYFQNEAQLDKSGLPSDRFFAERPEGSVSTLKIQRTQQEDSAVYLCASSWPRDSDRLNTEAFFGQGTRLTVV.

The chain carries TRBV2 and TRBJ2-2; the D gene is possibly TRBD2 (5 bases). This CDR3 comprises 14 residues. From germline, CDR1 is SNHLY and CDR2 FYNNEI. Trimming left V 5 bases short and J 0 bases short, with 7 bases between. The CDR3 sequence: CASSPEANTGELFF. For the CDR3, the DNA is TGTGCCAGCAGTCCGGAGGCGAACACCGGGGAGCTGTTTTTT.

This chain links TRBV9 with TRBJ2-6; the D gene is possibly TRBD1 (6 bases). Germline CDR1 reads SGDLS; CDR2 reads YYNGEE. The CDR3 length is 18 residues. V was shortened by 0 bases and J by 0 bases, with 13 bases between the two germline ends. Here the CDR3 DNA reads TGTGCCAGCAGCGTAGATCCAGGGGAACTCTCTGGGGCCAACGTCCTGACTTTC. Amino acids: CASSVDPGELSGANVLTF.